The 8 T cell receptor beta chains reported below all come from one sample, sequenced in a study of cytotoxic CD8 clonotypes in ibrutinib-treated CLL. Assay used: immunoSEQ multiplex PCR; TCRdb lists only in-frame clones, some missing. This table holds around 20,000 clones, around 85% found once. The sequenced sample was PBMCs, obtained before ibrutinib treatment. The receptor source for this set is a human donor with chronic lymphocytic leukemia.

This sequence joins TRBV11-2 and TRBJ2-1; TRBD2 matches 7 bases. The CDR3 is 15 residues long. Germline V gives CDR1 SGHAT, CDR2 FQNNGV. V shed 0 bases, J shed 1 base, and the junction held 0 bases outside the gene matches. In DNA, the CDR3 is TGTGCCAGCAGCTTAGAGCGGGGGTCCTACAATGAGCAGTTCTTC. Its translation is CASSLERGSYNEQFF. The whole variable domain, filled in from reference TRBV11-2 and TRBJ2-1, reads EAGVAQSPRYKIIEKRQSVAFWCNPISGHATLYWYQQILGQGPKLLIQFQNNGVVDDSQLPKDRFSAERLKGVDSTLKIQPAKLEDSAVYLCASSLERGSYNEQFFGPGTRLTVL.

V and J are TRBV6-4 and TRBJ2-3; D call uncertain. Per germline, CDR1 MRHNA and CDR2 SNTAGT. The CDR3 runs to 14 residues. Trimming left V 2 bases short and J 0 bases short, with 6 bases between. CDR3 coding DNA: TGTGCCAGCAGTGACGACCCTAGCACAGATACGCAGTATTTT. This sequence encodes CASSDDPSTDTQYF.

This clone came up a few times. The J gene is TRBJ1-5, the V gene TRBV9; 7 bases agree with TRBD1. V lost 4 bases to trimming and J lost 7 bases; unmatched junction nucleotides: 8. Germline V gene data show CDR1 as SGDLS and CDR2 as YYNGEE. The CDR3 extends over 14 amino acids. The CDR3 coding sequence is TGTGCCAGCAGCACGACAGGGTTCGGGCAGCCCCAGCATTTT. Protein: CASSTTGFGQPQHF.

J is TRBJ2-2 and V is TRBV6-6, with 8 bases that match TRBD1. Germline lookup yields CDR1 MNHNY and CDR2 SVGAGI (reference sequence). This CDR3 is 15 amino acids long. V dropped 6 bases and J dropped 2; count of bases not matched to a gene: 5. CDR3 amino acids: CASRDRALNTGELFF. The CDR3 DNA is TGTGCCAGCAGGGACAGGGCCTTAAACACCGGGGAGCTGTTTTTT.

The rearrangement links TRBV4-2 to TRBJ2-3; the D gene is possibly TRBD2 (7 bases). CDR1 is LGHNA and CDR2 is YNFKEQ in the germline V gene. V lost 0 bases and J lost 0, with 16 bases in between. The CDR3 is 18 residues long. Written as DNA, the CDR3 is TGTGCCAGCAGCCAAGATAAGGCGGGGGACACTAGCACAGATACGCAGTATTTT. Protein product: CASSQDKAGDTSTDTQYF.

This clone was counted a single time. The chain carries TRBV11-2 and TRBJ2-2, with 13 bases identical to TRBD2. The CDR3 totals 17 residues. Looked up from germline, CDR1 is SGHAT and CDR2 is FQNNGV. Germline trimming cut 4 bases from V and 4 bases from J; bases unmatched to any gene: 6. CDR3 sequence: CASSSRTSGGPTGELFF. Here the CDR3 DNA reads TGTGCCAGCAGCTCCAGGACTAGCGGGGGCCCCACCGGGGAGCTGTTTTTT.

This chain links TRBV4-1 with TRBJ2-1; 11 bases map to TRBD2. With 1 base clipped from V and 4 bases from J, the junction kept 9 bases outside the gene matches. The CDR3 contains 18 residues. CDR1 and CDR2 from the germline V gene are MGHRA and YSYEKL. CDR3 in amino acids: CASSQGPDTSGGYNEQFF. The CDR3 bases are TGCGCCAGCAGCCAAGGCCCGGACACTAGCGGGGGTTACAATGAGCAGTTCTTC.

This chain links TRBV5-1 with TRBJ2-7; TRBD2 aligns across 11 bases. The CDR3 consists of 15 residues. The junction had 3 bases not matched to a gene; V was cut back by 2 bases and J by 2 bases. Germline CDR1 SGHRS, CDR2 YFSETQ. Here the CDR3 DNA reads TGCGCCAGCAGCTTTGGACTAGCGGGCCCCTACGAGCAGTACTTC. Translated: CASSFGLAGPYEQYF.